This T cell receptor beta chain was sequenced during a study of Ad26.COV2.S vaccination and SARS-CoV-2 variants. On the study more broadly: Recipients of Ad26.COV2.S got it intramuscularly, once or twice 56 days apart.

The treatment was: some 20 received Ad26.COV2.S at low or high dose, single or two shots; about 5 received placebo; per-sample allocation not given. Following the first vaccine or placebo injection, samples were taken on day 63. Trimming shortened V by 7 bases and J by 4 bases, and 13 bases separated the two germline ends. The CDR3 covers 13 residues. Repertoires were generated with immunoSEQ multiplex PCR, while TCRdb's copy carries only in-frame clones and drops some. The table includes about 680,000 clones, roughly nine tenths detected once. This clone was observed once. The V gene is TRBV12-3 or TRBV12-4, the J gene TRBJ1-2; D gene unclear. The TCR comes from a person between 18 and 59 years old who received the Ad26.COV2.S COVID-19 vaccine or a placebo. Sequenced here: peripheral blood, sampled in a trial of Ad26.COV2.S vaccine versus placebo. CDR3 in amino acids: CASTEGRGYGYTF. The CDR3 nucleotides read TGTGCCAGCACCGAAGGGCGTGGCTATGGCTACACCTTC.